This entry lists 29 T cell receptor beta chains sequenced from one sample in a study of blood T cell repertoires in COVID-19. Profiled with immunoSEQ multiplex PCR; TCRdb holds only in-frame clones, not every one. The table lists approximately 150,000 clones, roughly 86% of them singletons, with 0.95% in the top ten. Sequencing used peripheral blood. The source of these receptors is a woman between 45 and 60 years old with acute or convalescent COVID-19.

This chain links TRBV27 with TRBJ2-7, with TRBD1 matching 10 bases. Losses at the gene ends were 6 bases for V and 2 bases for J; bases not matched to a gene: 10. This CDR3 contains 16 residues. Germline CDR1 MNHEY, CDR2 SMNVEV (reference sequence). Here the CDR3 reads CASSYLPGQGTYEQYF. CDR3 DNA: TGTGCCAGCAGCTACCTCCCGGGACAGGGGACCTACGAGCAGTACTTC.

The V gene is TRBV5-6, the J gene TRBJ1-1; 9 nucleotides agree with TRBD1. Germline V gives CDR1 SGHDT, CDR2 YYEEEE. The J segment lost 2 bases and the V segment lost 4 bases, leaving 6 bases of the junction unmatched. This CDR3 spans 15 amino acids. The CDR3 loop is CASSPGTGRNTEAFF. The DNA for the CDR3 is TGTGCCAGCAGCCCCGGGACAGGGAGAAACACTGAAGCTTTCTTT.

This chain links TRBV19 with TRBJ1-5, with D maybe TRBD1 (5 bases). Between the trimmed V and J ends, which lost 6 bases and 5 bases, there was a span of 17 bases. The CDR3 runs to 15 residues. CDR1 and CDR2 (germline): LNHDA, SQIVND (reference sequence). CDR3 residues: CASRQKGQGYQPQHF. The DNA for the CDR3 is TGTGCCAGTAGACAGAAAGGGCAGGGATATCAGCCCCAGCATTTT.

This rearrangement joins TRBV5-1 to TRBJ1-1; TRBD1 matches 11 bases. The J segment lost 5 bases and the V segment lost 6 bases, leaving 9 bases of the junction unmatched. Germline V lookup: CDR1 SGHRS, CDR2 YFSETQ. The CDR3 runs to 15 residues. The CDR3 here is CASTPEGTGGTEAFF. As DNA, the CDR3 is TGCGCCAGCACCCCGGAGGGGACAGGGGGAACTGAAGCTTTCTTT. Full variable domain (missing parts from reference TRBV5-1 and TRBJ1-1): KAGVTQTPRYLIKTRGQQVTLSCSPISGHRSVSWYQQTPGQGLQFLFEYFSETQRNKGNFPGRFSGRQFSNSRSEMNVSTLELGDSALYLCASTPEGTGGTEAFFGQGTRLTVV.

This CDR3 reads CAISESTGGRHTQYF. CDR3 DNA sequence: TGTGCCATCAGTGAGTCGACGGGGGGCAGGCATACGCAGTATTTT. This chain uses TRBV10-3 with TRBJ2-3; TRBD2 might be the D (7 bases). The CDR3 length is 15 residues. Germline CDR1 is ENHRY and CDR2 is SYGVKD. V was clipped by 0 bases and J by 7 bases, with 14 bases between them.

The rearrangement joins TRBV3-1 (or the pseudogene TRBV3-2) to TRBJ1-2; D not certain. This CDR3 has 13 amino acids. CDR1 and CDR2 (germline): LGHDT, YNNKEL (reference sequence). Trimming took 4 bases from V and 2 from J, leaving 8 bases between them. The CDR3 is CASSRVRNYGYTF. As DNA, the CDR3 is TGTGCCAGCAGCCGGGTCAGGAACTATGGCTACACCTTC.

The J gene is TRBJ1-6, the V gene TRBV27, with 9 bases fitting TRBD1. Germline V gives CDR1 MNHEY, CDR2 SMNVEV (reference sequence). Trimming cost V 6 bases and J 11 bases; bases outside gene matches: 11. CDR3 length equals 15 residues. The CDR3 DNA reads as TGTGCCAGCAGGGACCCACAGGGGGCGAGGGCACCCCTCCACTTT. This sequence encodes CASRDPQGARAPLHF.

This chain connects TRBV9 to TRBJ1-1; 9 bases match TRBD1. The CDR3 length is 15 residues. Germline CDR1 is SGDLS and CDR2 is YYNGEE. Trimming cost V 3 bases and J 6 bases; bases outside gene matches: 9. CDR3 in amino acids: CASSERDRVFSEAFF. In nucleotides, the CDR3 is TGTGCCAGCAGCGAAAGGGACAGGGTTTTTTCTGAAGCTTTCTTT.

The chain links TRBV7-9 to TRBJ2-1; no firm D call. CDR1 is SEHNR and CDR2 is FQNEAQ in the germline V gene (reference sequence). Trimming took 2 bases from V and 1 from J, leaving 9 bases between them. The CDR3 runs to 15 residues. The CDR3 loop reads CASSLTARSYNEQFF. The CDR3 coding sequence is TGTGCCAGCAGCTTAACTGCTAGATCCTACAATGAGCAGTTCTTC.

This CDR3 is CASSPQIHRGNSPLHF. The CDR3 region has the DNA TGTGCCAGCAGCCCGCAGATCCACAGGGGAAATTCACCCCTCCACTTT. V usage is TRBV3-1 (or the pseudogene TRBV3-2) and J usage is TRBJ1-6; 7 positions match TRBD1. The germline V gene has CDR1 LGHDT and CDR2 YNNKEL (reference sequence). The CDR3 totals 16 residues. Trimming cost V 4 bases and J 7 bases; bases outside gene matches: 10.

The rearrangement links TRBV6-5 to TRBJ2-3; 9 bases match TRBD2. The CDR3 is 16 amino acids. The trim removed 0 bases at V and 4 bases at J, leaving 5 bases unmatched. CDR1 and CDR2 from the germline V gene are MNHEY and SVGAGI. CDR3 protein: CASSYSMSGGSDTQYF. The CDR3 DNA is TGTGCCAGCAGTTACTCGATGAGCGGGGGGTCAGATACGCAGTATTTT.

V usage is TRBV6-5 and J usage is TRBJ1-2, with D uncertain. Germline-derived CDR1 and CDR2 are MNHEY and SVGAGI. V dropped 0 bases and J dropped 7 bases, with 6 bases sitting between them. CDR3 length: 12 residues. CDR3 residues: CASSYSSFGYTF. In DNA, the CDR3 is TGTGCCAGCAGTTACTCGAGTTTTGGCTACACCTTC.

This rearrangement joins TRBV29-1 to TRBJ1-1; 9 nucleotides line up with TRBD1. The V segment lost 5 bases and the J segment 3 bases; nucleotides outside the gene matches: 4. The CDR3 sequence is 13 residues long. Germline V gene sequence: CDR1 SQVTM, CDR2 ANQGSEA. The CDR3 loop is CSVKTGGDTEAFF. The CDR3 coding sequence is TGCAGCGTTAAGACAGGGGGGGACACTGAAGCTTTCTTT.

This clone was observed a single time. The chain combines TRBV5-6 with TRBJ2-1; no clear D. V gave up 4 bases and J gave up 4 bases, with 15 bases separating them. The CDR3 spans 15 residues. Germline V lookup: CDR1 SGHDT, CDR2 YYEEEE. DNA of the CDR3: TGTGCCAGCAGCCCTCGACCGAACAGATACAATGAGCAGTTCTTC. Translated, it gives CASSPRPNRYNEQFF.

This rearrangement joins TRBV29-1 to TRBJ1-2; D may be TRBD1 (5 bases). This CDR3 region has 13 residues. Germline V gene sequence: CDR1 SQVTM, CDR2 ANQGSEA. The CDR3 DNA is TGCTCCCGGCAGGGCGACACCTCCTATGGCTACACCTTC. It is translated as CSRQGDTSYGYTF.

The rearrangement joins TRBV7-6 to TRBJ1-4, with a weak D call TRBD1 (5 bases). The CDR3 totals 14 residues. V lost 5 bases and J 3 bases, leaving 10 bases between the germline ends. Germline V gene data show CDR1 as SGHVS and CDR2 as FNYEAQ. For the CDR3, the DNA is TGTGCCAGCAGCGCAGGGCTATCTAATGAAAAACTGTTTTTT. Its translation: CASSAGLSNEKLFF.

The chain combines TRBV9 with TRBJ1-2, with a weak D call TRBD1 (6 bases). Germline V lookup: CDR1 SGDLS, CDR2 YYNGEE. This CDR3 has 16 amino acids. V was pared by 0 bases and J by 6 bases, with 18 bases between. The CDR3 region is CASSVGGGASSDGYTF. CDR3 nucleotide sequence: TGTGCCAGCAGCGTAGGAGGGGGGGCTAGTTCGGATGGCTACACCTTC.

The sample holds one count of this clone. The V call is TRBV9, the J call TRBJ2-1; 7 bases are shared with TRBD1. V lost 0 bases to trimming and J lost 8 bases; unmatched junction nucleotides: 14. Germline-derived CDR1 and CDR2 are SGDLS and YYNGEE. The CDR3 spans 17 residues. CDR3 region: CASSVVGLAGGMDEQFF. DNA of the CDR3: TGTGCCAGCAGCGTAGTCGGGTTGGCAGGGGGTATGGATGAGCAGTTCTTC.

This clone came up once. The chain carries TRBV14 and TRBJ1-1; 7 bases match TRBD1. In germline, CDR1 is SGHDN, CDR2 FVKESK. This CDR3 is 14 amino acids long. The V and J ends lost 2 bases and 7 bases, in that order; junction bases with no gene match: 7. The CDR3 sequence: CASSQLGQQIEAFF. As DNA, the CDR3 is TGTGCCAGCAGCCAATTGGGACAGCAGATTGAAGCTTTCTTT. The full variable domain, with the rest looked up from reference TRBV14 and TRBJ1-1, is EAGVTQFPSHSVIEKGQTVTLRCDPISGHDNLYWYRRVMGKEIKFLLHFVKESKQDESGMPNNRFLAERTGGTYSTLKVQPAELEDSGVYFCASSQLGQQIEAFFGQGTRLTVV.

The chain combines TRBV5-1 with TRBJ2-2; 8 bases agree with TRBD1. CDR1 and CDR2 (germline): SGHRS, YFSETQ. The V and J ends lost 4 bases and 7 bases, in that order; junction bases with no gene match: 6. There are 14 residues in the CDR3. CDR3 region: CASSPDRVVGELFF. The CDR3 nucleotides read TGCGCCAGCAGCCCGGACAGGGTAGTCGGGGAGCTGTTTTTT.

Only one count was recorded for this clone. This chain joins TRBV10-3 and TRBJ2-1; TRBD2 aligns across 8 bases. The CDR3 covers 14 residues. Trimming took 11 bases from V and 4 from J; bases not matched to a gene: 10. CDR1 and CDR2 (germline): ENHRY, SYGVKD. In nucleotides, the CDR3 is TGTGCCGTATCTCGGGGCGGGGGGTACAATGAGCAGTTCTTC. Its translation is CAVSRGGGYNEQFF.

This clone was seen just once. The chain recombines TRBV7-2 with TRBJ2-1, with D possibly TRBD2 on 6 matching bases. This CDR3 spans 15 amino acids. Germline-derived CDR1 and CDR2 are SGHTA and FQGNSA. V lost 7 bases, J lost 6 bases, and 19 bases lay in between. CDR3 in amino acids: CASNLRGGGVNEQFF. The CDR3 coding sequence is TGTGCCAGCAACCTTCGGGGCGGCGGGGTCAATGAGCAGTTCTTC.

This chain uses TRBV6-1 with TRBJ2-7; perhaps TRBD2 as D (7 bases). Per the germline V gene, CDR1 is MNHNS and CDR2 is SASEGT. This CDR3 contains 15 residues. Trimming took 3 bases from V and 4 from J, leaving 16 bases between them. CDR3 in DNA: TGTGCCAGCAGTGATAGGGGGGGAGTGCTGTACGAGCAGTACTTC. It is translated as CASSDRGGVLYEQYF.

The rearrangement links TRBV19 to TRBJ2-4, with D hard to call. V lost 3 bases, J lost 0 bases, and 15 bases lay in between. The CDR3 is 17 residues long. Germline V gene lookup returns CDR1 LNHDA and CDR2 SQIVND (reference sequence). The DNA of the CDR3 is TGTGCCAGTAGTATGAGTGGAGCGTTACTAGCCAAAAACATTCAGTACTTC. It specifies CASSMSGALLAKNIQYF.

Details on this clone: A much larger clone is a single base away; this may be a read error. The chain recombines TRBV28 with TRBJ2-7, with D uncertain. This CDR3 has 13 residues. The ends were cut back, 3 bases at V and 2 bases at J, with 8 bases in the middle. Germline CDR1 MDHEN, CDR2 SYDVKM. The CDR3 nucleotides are TGTGCCAGCAGTTTGCCAGGAACCTACGAGCAGTACTTC. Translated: CASSLPGTYEQYF.

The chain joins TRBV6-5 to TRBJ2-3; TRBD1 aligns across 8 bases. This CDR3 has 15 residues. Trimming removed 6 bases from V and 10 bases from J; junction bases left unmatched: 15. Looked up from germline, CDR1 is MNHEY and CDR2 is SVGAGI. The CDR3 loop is CASRHRRGQAVAQYF. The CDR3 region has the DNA TGTGCCAGCAGACACCGCAGGGGGCAGGCAGTAGCGCAGTATTTT.

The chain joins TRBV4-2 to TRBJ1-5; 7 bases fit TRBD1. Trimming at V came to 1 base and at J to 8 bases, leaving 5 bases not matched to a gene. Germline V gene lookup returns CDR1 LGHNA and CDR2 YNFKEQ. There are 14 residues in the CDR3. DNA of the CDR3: TGTGCCAGCAGCCAAGGCGACAGGGTTAAGCCCCAGCATTTT. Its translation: CASSQGDRVKPQHF.

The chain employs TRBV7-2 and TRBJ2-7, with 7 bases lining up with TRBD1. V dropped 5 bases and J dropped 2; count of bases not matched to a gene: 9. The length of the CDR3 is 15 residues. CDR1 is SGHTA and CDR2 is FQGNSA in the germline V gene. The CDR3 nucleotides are TGTGCCAGCAGCAAACGGACAGGTTCGACCTACGAGCAGTACTTC. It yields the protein CASSKRTGSTYEQYF. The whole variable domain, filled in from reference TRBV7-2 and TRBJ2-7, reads GAGVSQSPSNKVTEKGKDVELRCDPISGHTALYWYRQSLGQGLEFLIYFQGNSAPDKSGLPSDRFSAERTGGSVSTLTIQRTQQEDSAVYLCASSKRTGSTYEQYFGPGTRLTVT.

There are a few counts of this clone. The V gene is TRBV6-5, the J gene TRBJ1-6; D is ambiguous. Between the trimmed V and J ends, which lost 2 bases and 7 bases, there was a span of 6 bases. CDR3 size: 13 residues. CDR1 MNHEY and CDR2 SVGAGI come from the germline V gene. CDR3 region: CASSYPGNSPLHF. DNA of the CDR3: TGTGCCAGCAGTTACCCCGGGAATTCACCCCTCCACTTT.